This TCR beta chain was observed in a study of T cell responses to AZD1222 COVID-19 vaccine. V shed 4 bases and J shed 5 bases, with 8 bases lying between them. Germline CDR1 reads LNHDA; CDR2 reads SQIVND (reference sequence). The CDR3 totals 12 residues. The data were produced by immunoSEQ multiplex PCR, yet TCRdb's version contains in-frame clones alone and is incomplete. The data contain about 110,000 clones, about 87% of them seen just once; the ten biggest clones take up 4% to 5.5%. Second doses that came at about 4 or about 12 weeks were put together. This TCR derives from an adult who received the AZD1222 COVID-19 vaccine. The V gene is TRBV19, the J gene TRBJ1-1; the D is unclear. The sequences come from peripheral blood, collected 28 days after the second AZD1222 dose. This CDR3 is CASSKGVTEAFF. CDR3 nucleotide sequence: TGTGCCAGTAGTAAGGGCGTGACTGAAGCTTTCTTT.